Given below is one TCR beta chain in context. The V gene end was trimmed by 6 bases and the J gene end by 2 bases; junction bases not matched to a gene: 5. The CDR3 spans 15 residues. The germline V gene has CDR1 MNHEY and CDR2 SVGAGI. The data derive from a study of blood T cell repertoires in COVID-19. The wider study: Some COVID-19 samples were acute and others convalescent; all came from the United States, Italy and Spain.

Repertoires were generated with immunoSEQ multiplex PCR, while TCRdb's copy carries only in-frame clones and drops some. This sample carries roughly 200,000 clones, 85% of them seen once, and the ten largest clones take roughly 18%. V usage is TRBV6-5 and J usage is TRBJ2-1, with 9 bases that match TRBD1. Input material: peripheral blood. The clonotype originates from a person aged 65-85 years with COVID-19, enrolled during active disease. CDR3 protein: CASRPTGGPYNEQFF. CDR3 bases: TGTGCCAGCAGGCCCACAGGGGGCCCCTACAATGAGCAGTTCTTC.